This T cell receptor beta chain emerged from a study of blood T cells in healthy people across ages. As for the study in general: The capture of about one barcoded beta molecule per two T cells was achieved by template switching. General study results and limits: Both higher diversity and more naive CD4+ cells marked long-lived donors when set against aged donors.

This clonotype was seen ten or more times. The antigen is undetermined. Trimming shortened V by 5 bases and J by 6 bases, and 14 bases separated the two germline ends. Germline values: CDR1 MGHDK, CDR2 SYGVNS. The length of the CDR3 is 13 residues. For the second PCR, which ran for 7 to 11 cycles, a sample-barcoded 5' primer and a J-beta primer mix were used. TCRdb ran MiXCR on the 5' RACE reads and lists one entry per CDR3 protein. The sample records around 780,000 distinct CDR3 sequences, 20% to 30% being singletons. These same data were also listed under a study on T cells of mothers and their children. That paper adds: All donors were healthy and Caucasian; they were a few mothers and their six children. Reads recorded for TCR beta CDR3 numbered over 9 million per mother and around 3 million per child.

The origin of this receptor is a boy between 10 and 17 years old in good health. The V call is TRBV25-1, the J call TRBJ2-7; the D call may be TRBD1 or TRBD2 (5 bases each). The sample taken for sequencing was blood. The CDR3 protein is CASSSGRGLEQYF. The CDR3 DNA sequence: TGTGCCAGCAGTTCGGGAAGGGGTCTCGAGCAGTACTTC.